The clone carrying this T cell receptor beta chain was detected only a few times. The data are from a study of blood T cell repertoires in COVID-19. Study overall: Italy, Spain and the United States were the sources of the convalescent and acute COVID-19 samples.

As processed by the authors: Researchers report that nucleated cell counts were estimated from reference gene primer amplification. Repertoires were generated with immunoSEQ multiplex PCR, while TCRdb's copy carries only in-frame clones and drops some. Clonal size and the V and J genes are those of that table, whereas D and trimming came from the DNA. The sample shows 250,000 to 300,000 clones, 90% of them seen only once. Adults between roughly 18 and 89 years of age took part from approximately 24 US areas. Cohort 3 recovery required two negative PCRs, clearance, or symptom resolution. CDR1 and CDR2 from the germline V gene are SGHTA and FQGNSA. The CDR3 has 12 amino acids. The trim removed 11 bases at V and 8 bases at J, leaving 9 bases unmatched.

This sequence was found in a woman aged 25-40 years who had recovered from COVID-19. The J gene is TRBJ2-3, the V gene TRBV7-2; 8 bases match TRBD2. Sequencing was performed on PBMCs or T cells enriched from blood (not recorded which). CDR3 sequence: CAYAREGGTQYF. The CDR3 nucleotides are TGTGCCTATGCCCGGGAGGGGGGTACGCAGTATTTT.